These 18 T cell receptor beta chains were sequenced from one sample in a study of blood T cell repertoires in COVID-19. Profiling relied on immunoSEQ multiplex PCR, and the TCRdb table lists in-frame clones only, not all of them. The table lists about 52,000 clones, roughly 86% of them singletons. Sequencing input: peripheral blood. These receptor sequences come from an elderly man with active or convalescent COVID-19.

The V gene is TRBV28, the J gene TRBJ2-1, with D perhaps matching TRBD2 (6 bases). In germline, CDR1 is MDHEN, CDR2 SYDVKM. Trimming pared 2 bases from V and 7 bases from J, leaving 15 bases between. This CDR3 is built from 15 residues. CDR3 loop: CASSLTRWRVNEQFF. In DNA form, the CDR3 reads TGTGCCAGCAGTTTAACTAGGTGGAGGGTAAATGAGCAGTTCTTC.

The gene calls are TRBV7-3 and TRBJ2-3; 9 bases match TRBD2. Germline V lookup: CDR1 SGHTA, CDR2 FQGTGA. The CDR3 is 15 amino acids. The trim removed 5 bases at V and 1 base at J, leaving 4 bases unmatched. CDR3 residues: CASSLTSGGTDTQYF. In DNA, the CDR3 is TGTGCCAGCAGCCTGACTAGCGGAGGCACAGATACGCAGTATTTT.

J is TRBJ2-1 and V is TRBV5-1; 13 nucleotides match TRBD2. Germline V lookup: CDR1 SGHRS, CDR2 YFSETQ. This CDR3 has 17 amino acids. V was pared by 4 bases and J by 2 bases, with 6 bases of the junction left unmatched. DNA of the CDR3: TGCGCCAGCAGCCCGGGACTAGCGGGGCGTGCCTACAATGAGCAGTTCTTC. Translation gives CASSPGLAGRAYNEQFF.

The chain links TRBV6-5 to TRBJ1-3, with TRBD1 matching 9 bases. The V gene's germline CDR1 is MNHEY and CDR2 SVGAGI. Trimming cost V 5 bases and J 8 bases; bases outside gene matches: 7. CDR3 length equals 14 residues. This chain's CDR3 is CASSRRDRGDTIYF. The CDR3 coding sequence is TGTGCCAGCAGTCGTCGAGACAGGGGGGACACCATATATTTT.

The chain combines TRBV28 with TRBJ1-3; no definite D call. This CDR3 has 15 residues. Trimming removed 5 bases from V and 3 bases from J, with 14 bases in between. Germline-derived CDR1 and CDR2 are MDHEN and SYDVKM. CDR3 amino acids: CASSPGLSFGNTIYF. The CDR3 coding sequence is TGTGCCAGCAGTCCCGGACTATCCTTTGGAAACACCATATATTTT.

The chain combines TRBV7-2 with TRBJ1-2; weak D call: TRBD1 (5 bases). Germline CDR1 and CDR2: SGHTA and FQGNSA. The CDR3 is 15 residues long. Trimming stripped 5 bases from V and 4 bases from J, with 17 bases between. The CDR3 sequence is CASSTQPGLIYGYTF. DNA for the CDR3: TGTGCCAGCAGCACCCAACCGGGACTAATCTATGGCTACACCTTC.

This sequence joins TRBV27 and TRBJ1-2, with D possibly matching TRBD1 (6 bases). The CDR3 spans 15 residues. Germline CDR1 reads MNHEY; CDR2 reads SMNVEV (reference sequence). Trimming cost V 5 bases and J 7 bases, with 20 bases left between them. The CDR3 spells CASSPLQGGIVGYTF. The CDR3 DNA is TGTGCCAGCAGTCCCCTACAGGGCGGTATTGTTGGCTACACCTTC.

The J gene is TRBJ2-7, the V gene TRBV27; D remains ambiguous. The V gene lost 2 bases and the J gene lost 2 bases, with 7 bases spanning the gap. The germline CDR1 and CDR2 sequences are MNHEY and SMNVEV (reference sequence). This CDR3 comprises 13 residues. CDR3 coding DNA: TGTGCCAGCAGTTTAAACGCAGCCTACGAGCAGTACTTC. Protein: CASSLNAAYEQYF.

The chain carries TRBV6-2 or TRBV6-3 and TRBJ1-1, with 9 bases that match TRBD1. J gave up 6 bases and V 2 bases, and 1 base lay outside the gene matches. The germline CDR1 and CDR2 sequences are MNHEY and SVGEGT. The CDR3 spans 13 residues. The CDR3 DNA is TGTGCCAGCAGTTACGACAGGGGGGCTGAAGCTTTCTTT. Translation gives CASSYDRGAEAFF.

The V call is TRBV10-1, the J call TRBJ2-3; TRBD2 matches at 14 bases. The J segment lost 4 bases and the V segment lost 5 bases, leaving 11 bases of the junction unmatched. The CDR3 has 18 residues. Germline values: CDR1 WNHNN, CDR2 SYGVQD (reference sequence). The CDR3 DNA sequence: TGCGCCAGCAGTTCCTCCGGGACTAGCGGGAGTATGGCAGATACGCAGTATTTT. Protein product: CASSSSGTSGSMADTQYF.

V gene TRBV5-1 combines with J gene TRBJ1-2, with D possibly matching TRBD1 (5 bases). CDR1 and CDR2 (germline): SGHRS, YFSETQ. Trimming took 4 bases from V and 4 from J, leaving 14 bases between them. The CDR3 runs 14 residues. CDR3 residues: CASSPGGKAYGYTF. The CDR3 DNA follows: TGCGCCAGCAGCCCCGGGGGGAAGGCCTATGGCTACACCTTC. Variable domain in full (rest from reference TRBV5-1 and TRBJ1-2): KAGVTQTPRYLIKTRGQQVTLSCSPISGHRSVSWYQQTPGQGLQFLFEYFSETQRNKGNFPGRFSGRQFSNSRSEMNVSTLELGDSALYLCASSPGGKAYGYTFGSGTRLTVV.

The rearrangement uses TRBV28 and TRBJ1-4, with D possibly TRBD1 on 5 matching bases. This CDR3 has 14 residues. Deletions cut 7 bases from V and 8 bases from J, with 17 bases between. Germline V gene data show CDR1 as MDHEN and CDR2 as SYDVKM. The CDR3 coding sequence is TGTGCCAGCACGTTTTCCAGGGAGGGCGAAAAACTGTTTTTT. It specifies CASTFSREGEKLFF.

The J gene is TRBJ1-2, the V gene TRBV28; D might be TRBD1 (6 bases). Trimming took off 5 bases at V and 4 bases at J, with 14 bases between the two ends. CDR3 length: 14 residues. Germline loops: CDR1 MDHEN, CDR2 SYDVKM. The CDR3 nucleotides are TGTGCCAGCAGTCGGGGGGCGGGCACCTATGGCTACACCTTC. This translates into CASSRGAGTYGYTF.

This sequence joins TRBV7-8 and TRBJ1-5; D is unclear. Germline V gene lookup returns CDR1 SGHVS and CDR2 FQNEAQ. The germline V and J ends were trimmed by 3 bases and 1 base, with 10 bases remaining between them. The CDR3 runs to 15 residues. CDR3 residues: CASSFEGLSNQPQHF. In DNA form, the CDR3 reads TGTGCCAGCAGCTTCGAGGGATTGAGCAATCAGCCCCAGCATTTT.

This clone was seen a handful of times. In DNA, the CDR3 is TGCGCCAGCAGCCAAGGGAACGGCCCCCGACAGACAGATACGCAGTATTTT. Amino acids: CASSQGNGPRQTDTQYF. The chain couples TRBV4-1 to TRBJ2-3; D perhaps matches TRBD1 (5 bases). The CDR3 length is 17 residues. V lost 1 base to trimming and J lost 3 bases, with 17 bases between them. Germline CDR1 is MGHRA and CDR2 is YSYEKL.

CDR3 DNA sequence: TGTGCCAGCAGCCTCTCGGACAGGGGAGGCAATCAGCCCCAGCATTTT. Translated: CASSLSDRGGNQPQHF. This chain uses TRBV12-1 with TRBJ1-5; the table assigns TRBD1, which was not confirmed against the DNA. TRBV12-1 is an annotated pseudogene. There are 16 residues in the CDR3.

CDR3 nucleotides: TGTGCCAGCAGCTTGGCAGCGCTCCACAATGAGCAGTTCTTC. It is translated as CASSLAALHNEQFF. The rearrangement links TRBV11-2 to TRBJ2-1; D not resolved. The CDR3 is 14 amino acids. Trimming removed 3 bases from V and 5 bases from J, with 11 bases in between. The germline CDR1 and CDR2 sequences are SGHAT and FQNNGV.

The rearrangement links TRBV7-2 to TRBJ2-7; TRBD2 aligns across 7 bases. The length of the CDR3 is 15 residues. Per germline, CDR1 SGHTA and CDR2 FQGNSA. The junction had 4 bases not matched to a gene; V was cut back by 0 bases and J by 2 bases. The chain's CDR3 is CASSLAAGEAYEQYF. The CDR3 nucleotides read TGTGCCAGCAGCTTAGCCGCGGGGGAAGCCTACGAGCAGTACTTC.